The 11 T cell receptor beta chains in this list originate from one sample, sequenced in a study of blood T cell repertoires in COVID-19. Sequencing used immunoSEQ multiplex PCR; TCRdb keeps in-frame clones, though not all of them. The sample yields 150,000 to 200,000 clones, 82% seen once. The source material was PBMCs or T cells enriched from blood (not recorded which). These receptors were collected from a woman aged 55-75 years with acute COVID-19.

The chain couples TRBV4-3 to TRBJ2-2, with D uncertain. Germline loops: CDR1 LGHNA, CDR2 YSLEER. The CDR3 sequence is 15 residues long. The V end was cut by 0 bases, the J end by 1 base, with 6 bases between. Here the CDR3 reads CASSQETVNTGELFF. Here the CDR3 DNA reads TGCGCCAGCAGCCAAGAAACAGTGAACACCGGGGAGCTGTTTTTT.

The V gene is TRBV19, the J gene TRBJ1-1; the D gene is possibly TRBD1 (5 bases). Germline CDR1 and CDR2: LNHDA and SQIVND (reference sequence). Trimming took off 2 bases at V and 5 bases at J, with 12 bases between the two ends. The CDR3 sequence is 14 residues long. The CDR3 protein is CASSISAGGTEAFF. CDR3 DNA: TGTGCCAGTAGTATATCGGCCGGGGGAACTGAAGCTTTCTTT.

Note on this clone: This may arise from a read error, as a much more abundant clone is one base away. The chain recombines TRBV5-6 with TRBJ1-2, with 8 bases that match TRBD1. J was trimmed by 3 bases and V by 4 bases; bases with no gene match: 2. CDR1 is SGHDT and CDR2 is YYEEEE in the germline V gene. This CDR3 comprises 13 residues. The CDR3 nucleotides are TGTGCCAGCAGCCTGGACAGGGACTATGGCTACACCTTC. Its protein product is CASSLDRDYGYTF.

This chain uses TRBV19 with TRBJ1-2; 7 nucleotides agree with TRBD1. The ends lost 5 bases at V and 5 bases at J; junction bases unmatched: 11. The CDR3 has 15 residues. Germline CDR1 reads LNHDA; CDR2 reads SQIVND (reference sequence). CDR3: CASSDRGQWDYGYTF. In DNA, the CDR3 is TGTGCCAGTAGTGACCGGGGACAGTGGGATTATGGCTACACCTTC.

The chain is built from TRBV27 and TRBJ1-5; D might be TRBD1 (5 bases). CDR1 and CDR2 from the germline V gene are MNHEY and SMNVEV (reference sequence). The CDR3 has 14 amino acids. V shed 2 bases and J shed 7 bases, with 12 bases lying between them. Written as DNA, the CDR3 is TGTGCCAGCAGTTTAGGGGGGGTGGAGCAGCCCCAGCATTTT. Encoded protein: CASSLGGVEQPQHF.

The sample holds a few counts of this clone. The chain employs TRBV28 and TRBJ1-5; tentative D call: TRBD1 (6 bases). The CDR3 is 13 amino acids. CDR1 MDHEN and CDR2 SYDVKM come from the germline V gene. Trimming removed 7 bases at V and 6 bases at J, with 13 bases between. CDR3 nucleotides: TGTGCCAGCACCGGCCAGGGGCTTCAGCCCCAGCATTTT. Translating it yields CASTGQGLQPQHF.

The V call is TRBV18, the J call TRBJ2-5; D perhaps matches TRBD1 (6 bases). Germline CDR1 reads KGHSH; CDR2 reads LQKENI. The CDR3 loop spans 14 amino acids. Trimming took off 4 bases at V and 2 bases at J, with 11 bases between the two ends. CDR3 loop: CASSRPDRQETQYF. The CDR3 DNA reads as TGTGCCAGCTCACGCCCGGACAGACAAGAGACCCAGTACTTC. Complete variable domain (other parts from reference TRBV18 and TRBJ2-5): NAGVMQNPRHLVRRRGQEARLRCSPMKGHSHVYWYRQLPEEGLKFMVYLQKENIIDESGMPKERFSAEFPKEGPSILRIQQVVRGDSAAYFCASSRPDRQETQYFGPGTRLLVL.

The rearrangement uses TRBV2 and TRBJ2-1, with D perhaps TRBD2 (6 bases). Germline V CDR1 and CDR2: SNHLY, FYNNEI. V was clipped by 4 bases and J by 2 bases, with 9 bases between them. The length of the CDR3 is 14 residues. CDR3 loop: CASSVGGPYNEQFF. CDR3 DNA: TGTGCCAGCAGTGTCGGGGGACCCTACAATGAGCAGTTCTTC. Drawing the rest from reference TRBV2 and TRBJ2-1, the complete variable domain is EPEVTQTPSHQVTQMGQEVILRCVPISNHLYFYWYRQILGQKVEFLVSFYNNEISEKSEIFDDQFSVERPDGSNFTLKIRSTKLEDSAMYFCASSVGGPYNEQFFGPGTRLTVL.

The CDR3 bases are TGTGCCAGCATAGGGAGGTATGGCACTGAAGCTTTCTTT. Translating gives CASIGRYGTEAFF. The V and J genes are TRBV6-5 and TRBJ1-1; no clear D. Trimming removed 7 bases from V and 4 bases from J, with 13 bases in between. Germline-derived CDR1 and CDR2 are MNHEY and SVGAGI. The CDR3 covers 13 residues.

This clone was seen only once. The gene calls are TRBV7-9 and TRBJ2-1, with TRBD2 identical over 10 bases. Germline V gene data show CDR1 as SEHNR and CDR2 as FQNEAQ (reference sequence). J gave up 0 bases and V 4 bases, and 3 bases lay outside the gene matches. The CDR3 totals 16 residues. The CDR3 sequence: CASSSSGGYSYNEQFF. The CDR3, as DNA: TGTGCCAGCAGCTCTAGCGGGGGTTACTCCTACAATGAGCAGTTCTTC.

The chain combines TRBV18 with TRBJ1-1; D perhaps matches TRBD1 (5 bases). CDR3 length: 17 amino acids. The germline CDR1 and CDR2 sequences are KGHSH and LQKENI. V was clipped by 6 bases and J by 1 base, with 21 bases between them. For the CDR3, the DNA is TGTGCCAGCTCCCGGGGCGGAGGGAGCTCGGGGAACACTGAAGCTTTCTTT. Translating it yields CASSRGGGSSGNTEAFF.